The 22 T cell receptor beta chains below come from one sample, sequenced in a study of Ad26.COV2.S vaccination and SARS-CoV-2 variants. Treatment defined: some 20 received Ad26.COV2.S at low or high dose, single or two shots; roughly five received placebo; per-sample allocation not given. Sampling occurred on day 63 after the first vaccine or placebo injection. Repertoires were generated with immunoSEQ multiplex PCR, while TCRdb's copy carries only in-frame clones and drops some. There are 300,000 to 400,000 clones in the sample; 70% to 90% occur only once, and roughly 10% lies in the top ten. Sequencing was performed on peripheral blood, taken in a trial of Ad26.COV2.S vaccine versus placebo. The receptors were sampled from a person between 18 and 65 years old who received the Ad26.COV2.S COVID-19 vaccine or a placebo.

The rearrangement uses TRBV18 and TRBJ1-2, with D maybe TRBD1 (5 bases). Germline V gene data show CDR1 as KGHSH and CDR2 as LQKENI. This CDR3 is 12 amino acids long. V dropped 2 bases and J dropped 8 bases, with 9 bases sitting between them. CDR3 bases: TGTGCCAGCTCACCAGACAGTGGAGGCTACACCTTC. It yields the protein CASSPDSGGYTF.

The gene calls are TRBV3-1 (or the pseudogene TRBV3-2) and TRBJ2-6; no definite D call. V lost 0 bases, J lost 0 bases, and 9 bases lay in between. The CDR3 is made up of 17 amino acids. Germline V CDR1 and CDR2: LGHDT, YNNKEL (reference sequence). The CDR3 region is CASSQEGSISGANVLTF. CDR3 DNA: TGTGCCAGCAGCCAAGAGGGCTCTATCTCTGGGGCCAACGTCCTGACTTTC.

The chain links TRBV3-1 (or the pseudogene TRBV3-2) to TRBJ2-7; D not resolved. The CDR3 runs 15 residues. Per the germline V gene, CDR1 is LGHDT and CDR2 is YNNKEL (reference sequence). Between the trimmed V and J ends, which lost 1 base and 2 bases, there was a span of 12 bases. This CDR3 reads CASSQVLTSTYEQYF. The CDR3 nucleotides read TGTGCCAGCAGCCAAGTCTTAACGTCAACCTACGAGCAGTACTTC.

The chain couples TRBV10-3 to TRBJ2-1, with D hard to call. Germline assignment: CDR1 ENHRY and CDR2 SYGVKD. Trimming cost V 7 bases and J 9 bases, with 13 bases left between them. The CDR3 is 12 amino acids. In nucleotides, the CDR3 is TGTGCCATCACCGATACAAATAGTGAGCAGTTCTTC. This encodes CAITDTNSEQFF.

The chain links TRBV2 to TRBJ1-2, with 8 bases matching TRBD1. J gave up 8 bases and V 2 bases, and 13 bases lay outside the gene matches. Germline loops: CDR1 SNHLY, CDR2 FYNNEI. The CDR3 has 16 residues. Here the CDR3 reads CASSELGDRRGEGYTF. CDR3 in DNA: TGTGCCAGCAGTGAACTAGGGGACAGGAGAGGTGAAGGCTACACCTTC.

This clone was picked up a small number of times. The V call is TRBV19, the J call TRBJ1-1; no reliable D call. V lost 5 bases to trimming and J lost 0 bases, with 10 bases between them. Germline V gives CDR1 LNHDA, CDR2 SQIVND (reference sequence). This CDR3 has 14 residues. CDR3 bases: TGTGCCAGTAGTGCAGGCGTCATGAACACTGAAGCTTTCTTT. Translation gives CASSAGVMNTEAFF.

In this sample, this clone turned up once. V usage is TRBV11-2 and J usage is TRBJ1-4, with 7 bases matching TRBD1. The CDR3 length is 15 residues. Germline V gene lookup returns CDR1 SGHAT and CDR2 FQNNGV. The V and J ends lost 1 base and 5 bases, in that order; junction bases with no gene match: 4. CDR3 sequence reads: CASSLGDSPNEKLFF. The DNA for the CDR3 is TGTGCCAGCAGCTTAGGGGACAGCCCCAATGAAAAACTGTTTTTT.

V usage is TRBV7-8 and J usage is TRBJ2-3; TRBD1 aligns across 10 bases. Germline CDR1 reads SGHVS; CDR2 reads FQNEAQ. J was trimmed by 4 bases and V by 5 bases; bases with no gene match: 9. The CDR3 consists of 16 residues. CDR3 residues: CASSALHGQGADTQYF. The CDR3 DNA reads TGTGCCAGCAGCGCCCTCCATGGACAGGGGGCAGATACGCAGTATTTT.

The chain carries TRBV28 and TRBJ1-1, with 10 bases matching TRBD1. V lost 3 bases, J lost 0 bases, and 13 bases stayed unmatched. The CDR3 contains 19 residues. Germline V gene sequence: CDR1 MDHEN, CDR2 SYDVKM. The CDR3 sequence: CASSFWDRGRVSMNTEAFF. DNA for the CDR3: TGTGCCAGCAGTTTTTGGGACAGGGGCCGTGTGAGCATGAACACTGAAGCTTTCTTT.

The chain employs TRBV27 and TRBJ2-1, with D maybe TRBD1 (5 bases). This CDR3 has 17 amino acids. Germline V lookup: CDR1 MNHEY, CDR2 SMNVEV (reference sequence). V was pared by 6 bases and J by 0 bases, with 18 bases between. For the CDR3, the DNA is TGTGCCAGCAGCCCAAGGGGCTTCTCCAGCTCCTACAATGAGCAGTTCTTC. Translating gives CASSPRGFSSSYNEQFF.

The gene calls are TRBV6-5 and TRBJ1-5, with D uncertain. The CDR3 spans 14 residues. The V gene's germline CDR1 is MNHEY and CDR2 SVGAGI. Trimming left V 5 bases short and J 2 bases short, with 10 bases between. Here the CDR3 DNA reads TGTGCCAGCAGTAGCCCCTCGGGCAATCAGCCCCAGCATTTT. As protein: CASSSPSGNQPQHF.

The V gene is TRBV7-9, the J gene TRBJ2-5; TRBD2 agrees at 10 bases. V shed 1 base, J shed 5 bases, and the junction held 7 bases outside the gene matches. Germline V gene lookup returns CDR1 SEHNR and CDR2 FQNEAQ (reference sequence). The CDR3 has 16 residues. The CDR3 loop is CASSLVSPSGSETQYF. For the CDR3, the DNA is TGTGCCAGCAGCTTAGTCTCTCCTAGCGGGAGTGAGACCCAGTACTTC.

The V and J genes are TRBV11-2 and TRBJ2-5; 11 bases line up with TRBD2. CDR1 SGHAT and CDR2 FQNNGV come from the germline V gene. The CDR3 is 15 amino acids. V lost 5 bases, J lost 5 bases, and 7 bases stayed unmatched. CDR3: CASSPTSGSLETQYF. The DNA for the CDR3 is TGTGCCAGCAGCCCTACTAGCGGGAGTCTGGAGACCCAGTACTTC.

The chain carries TRBV7-9 and TRBJ2-2, with D uncertain. Germline CDR1 is SEHNR and CDR2 is FQNEAQ (reference sequence). CDR3 length: 14 amino acids. Trimming removed 0 bases at V and 1 base at J, with 3 bases between. The DNA for the CDR3 is TGTGCCAGCAGCTTAGCAGGGAACACCGGGGAGCTGTTTTTT. Amino acid sequence: CASSLAGNTGELFF.

V is TRBV4-1 and J is TRBJ1-2; TRBD1 might be the D (5 bases). CDR1 MGHRA and CDR2 YSYEKL come from the germline V gene. The CDR3 is 16 amino acids. V was clipped by 0 bases and J by 2 bases, with 13 bases between them. The CDR3 loop reads CASSQDVRGWNYGYTF. In DNA form, the CDR3 reads TGCGCCAGCAGCCAAGATGTTCGGGGGTGGAACTATGGCTACACCTTC.

This chain joins TRBV11-2 and TRBJ2-7, with D possibly TRBD1 on 6 matching bases. Deletions cut 4 bases from V and 1 base from J, with 11 bases between. Germline values: CDR1 SGHAT, CDR2 FQNNGV. The length of the CDR3 is 14 residues. CDR3: CASSSLRGSYEQYF. The CDR3 DNA reads TGTGCCAGCAGCTCTCTGAGGGGGTCCTACGAGCAGTACTTC.

The sample holds one count of this clone. The rearrangement uses TRBV5-1 and TRBJ2-5; D possibly uses TRBD1 or TRBD2 (5 bases each). This CDR3 spans 14 amino acids. The germline CDR1 and CDR2 sequences are SGHRS and YFSETQ. V lost 4 bases and J 2 bases, leaving 12 bases between the germline ends. The CDR3 loop reads CASSVGARQETQYF. The DNA for the CDR3 is TGCGCCAGCAGCGTCGGGGCTAGACAAGAGACCCAGTACTTC.

The rearrangement uses TRBV6-2 or TRBV6-3 and TRBJ1-1, with 7 bases aligning to TRBD1. CDR1 and CDR2 from the germline V gene are MNHEY and SVGEGT. Unmatched junction bases numbered 20, after V lost 6 bases and J lost 4 bases. The CDR3 has 18 residues. CDR3 amino acids: CASSPVRDPQGYGTEAFF. CDR3 DNA: TGTGCCAGCAGCCCAGTCCGGGATCCACAGGGGTACGGCACTGAAGCTTTCTTT.

This clone came up once. The chain combines TRBV5-8 with TRBJ2-2; D possibly matches TRBD1 or TRBD2 (6 bases each). The germline V gene encodes CDR1 SGHTS and CDR2 YDEGEE. The length of the CDR3 is 16 residues. V dropped 6 bases and J dropped 4 bases, with 19 bases sitting between them. The CDR3 reads CASISYDGGPTGELFF. The CDR3 bases are TGTGCCAGCATTAGTTACGACGGGGGCCCCACCGGGGAGCTGTTTTTT. Using reference TRBV5-8 and TRBJ2-2 for the parts outside the CDR3, the full variable domain is EAGVTQSPTHLIKTRGQQATLRCSPISGHTSVYWYQQALGLGLQFLLWYDEGEERNRGNFPPRFSGRQFPNYSSELNVNALELEDSALYLCASISYDGGPTGELFFGEGSRLTVL.

The chain's CDR3 is CASSSNYNSPLHF. The CDR3 DNA reads as TGTGCCAGCAGTAGCAACTATAATTCACCCCTCCACTTT. V is TRBV28 and J is TRBJ1-6, with D hard to call. Germline values: CDR1 MDHEN, CDR2 SYDVKM. Between the trimmed V and J ends, which lost 5 bases and 3 bases, there was a span of 5 bases. This CDR3 region has 13 residues.

The chain is built from TRBV27 and TRBJ2-1; 14 bases match TRBD2. V trimming: 6 bases; J trimming: 2 bases; junction bases outside the gene matches: 9. CDR1 MNHEY and CDR2 SMNVEV come from the germline V gene (reference sequence). CDR3 size: 18 residues. In DNA form, the CDR3 reads TGTGCCAGCAGCCCGGGACTAGCGGGAGTCATTACCTACAATGAGCAGTTCTTC. This codes for CASSPGLAGVITYNEQFF.

This chain links TRBV19 with TRBJ1-3; D might be TRBD1 (6 bases). V lost 4 bases to trimming and J lost 1 base, with 11 bases between them. The CDR3 contains 15 residues. The germline V gene has CDR1 LNHDA and CDR2 SQIVND (reference sequence). The CDR3 reads CASSTTGSSGNTIYF. Here the CDR3 DNA reads TGTGCCAGTAGTACTACAGGGTCTTCTGGAAACACCATATATTTT.